Presented here are 9 T cell receptor beta chains from one specimen sequenced in a study of T cell changes during pregnancy in multiple sclerosis. Clones were sequenced by immunoSEQ multiplex PCR, and TCRdb holds only the in-frame ones, with some missing. The sample lists about 69,000 clones, 91% occurring once. The input for sequencing was CD4+ T cells from peripheral blood mononuclear cells, taken in the third trimester of pregnancy. These receptors all come from a female donor in good health, enrolled as a control in a pregnancy study.

CDR3 region: CAWRRATSSYEQYF. The CDR3 DNA reads TGTGCCTGGCGGAGAGCCACCAGCTCCTACGAGCAGTACTTC. The rearrangement uses TRBV30 and TRBJ2-7, with D unresolved. The ends were cut back, 5 bases at V and 0 bases at J, with 14 bases in the middle. The CDR3 consists of 14 residues. Germline V gene sequence: CDR1 GTSNPN, CDR2 SVGIG (reference sequence).

The chain uses TRBV10-1 and TRBJ2-1, with 15 bases identical to TRBD2. The CDR3 is made up of 17 amino acids. Looked up from germline, CDR1 is WNHNN and CDR2 is SYGVQD (reference sequence). Trimming at V came to 6 bases and at J to 8 bases, leaving 11 bases not matched to a gene. The CDR3 reads CASRGLAGGIPTYEQFF. For the CDR3, the DNA is TGCGCCAGCAGGGGACTAGCGGGGGGAATCCCTACATATGAGCAGTTCTTC.

The chain employs TRBV4-2 and TRBJ1-1; perhaps TRBD1 as D (6 bases). The CDR3 loop spans 16 amino acids. V was clipped by 0 bases and J by 7 bases, with 18 bases between them. Germline V lookup: CDR1 LGHNA, CDR2 YNFKEQ. The CDR3 nucleotides are TGTGCCAGCAGCCAAGAAGTTAGGACAGACCTTTTTGAAGCTTTCTTT. Amino acid sequence: CASSQEVRTDLFEAFF.

The chain employs TRBV6-5 and TRBJ2-7, with 16 bases matching TRBD2. Trimming took 6 bases from V and 2 from J; bases not matched to a gene: 1. The CDR3 totals 15 residues. Looked up from germline, CDR1 is MNHEY and CDR2 is SVGAGI. CDR3 nucleotides: TGTGCCAGCAGCGGGACTAGCGGGGGGGCCTACGAGCAGTACTTC. This codes for CASSGTSGGAYEQYF.

The chain employs TRBV18 and TRBJ2-1; 7 nucleotides align to TRBD1. The junction had 10 bases not matched to a gene; V was cut back by 3 bases and J by 2 bases. This CDR3 contains 17 residues. CDR1 is KGHSH, CDR2 LQKENI, per germline. CDR3 coding DNA: TGTGCCAGCTCACCCATTCCCCCCGGGACAGCCTACAATGAGCAGTTCTTC. Its protein is CASSPIPPGTAYNEQFF.

This chain joins TRBV2 and TRBJ2-2; maybe TRBD1 (5 bases). Germline V gives CDR1 SNHLY, CDR2 FYNNEI. V lost 6 bases and J 2 bases, leaving 10 bases between the germline ends. The CDR3 is 14 residues long. CDR3 sequence (DNA): TGTGCCAGCAGCTGGACACATAACACCGGGGAGCTGTTTTTT. Its protein is CASSWTHNTGELFF.

The chain couples TRBV6-6 to TRBJ1-1; D unresolved. In germline, CDR1 is MNHNY, CDR2 SVGAGI (reference sequence). The germline V and J ends were trimmed by 6 bases and 1 base, with 12 bases remaining between them. This CDR3 is built from 14 residues. The CDR3 DNA reads TGTGCCAGCAGCCCCGTACCAGGGAACACTGAAGCTTTCTTT. Translation gives CASSPVPGNTEAFF.

This clone is a singleton in its sample. The chain is built from TRBV6-1 and TRBJ2-1, with 9 bases that match TRBD1. The J segment lost 2 bases and the V segment lost 7 bases, leaving 6 bases of the junction unmatched. The CDR3 length is 15 residues. Germline V gene lookup returns CDR1 MNHNS and CDR2 SASEGT. In DNA form, the CDR3 reads TGTGCCAGCACCCGCTGGACAGGGGCCTACAATGAGCAGTTCTTC. Its translation is CASTRWTGAYNEQFF.

The J gene is TRBJ2-3, the V gene TRBV7-3, with TRBD1 matching 8 bases. Trimming took 5 bases from V and 6 from J; bases not matched to a gene: 10. The CDR3 runs to 15 residues. Germline V CDR1 and CDR2: SGHTA, FQGTGA. The CDR3 nucleotides are TGTGCCAGCAGCATGCGTCAGGGGGCATTCGATACGCAGTATTTT. Encoded protein: CASSMRQGAFDTQYF.